The T cell receptor beta chain described here comes from a study of T cell responses to AZD1222 COVID-19 vaccine. Concerning this clone itself: As yet, its antigen is unknown. One end of the junction is discordant with germline, which a read error may explain.

CDR1 and CDR2 from the germline V gene are SSHAT and FNYEAQ (reference sequence). CDR3 length: 17 residues. Profiled with immunoSEQ multiplex PCR; TCRdb holds only in-frame clones, not every one. There are around 150,000 clones in the sample; approximately 85% occur only once, and less than 9.5% lies in the top ten. Study observations and caveats: Spike-specific TCR depth and breadth grew after two AZD1222 doses. Dominant at 160-218 and 743-854, vaccine-associated CD4 TCRs also spanned spike.

Here the sequenced sample was peripheral blood, taken 28 days after the second dose of the MenACWY control vaccine. The chain uses TRBV7-7 and TRBJ2-1; the D gene is possibly TRBD1 (7 bases). The receptor's source is an adult who received the MenACWY meningococcal vaccine as a control. The DNA of the CDR3 is TGTGCTAGCAGCTCAGCAGGGGGTAGCGGCTCCTACAATGAGCAGTTCTTC. It encodes CASSSAGGSGSYNEQFF.